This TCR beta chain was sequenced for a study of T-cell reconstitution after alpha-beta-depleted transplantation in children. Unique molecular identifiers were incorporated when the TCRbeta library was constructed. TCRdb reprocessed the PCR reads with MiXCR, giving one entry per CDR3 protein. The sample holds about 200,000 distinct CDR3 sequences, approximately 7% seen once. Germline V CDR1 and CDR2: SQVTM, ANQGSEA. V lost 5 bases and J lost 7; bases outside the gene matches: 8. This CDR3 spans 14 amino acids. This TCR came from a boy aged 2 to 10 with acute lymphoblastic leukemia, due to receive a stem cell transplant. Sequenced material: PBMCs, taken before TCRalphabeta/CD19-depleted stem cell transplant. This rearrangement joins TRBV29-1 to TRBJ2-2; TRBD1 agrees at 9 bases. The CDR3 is CSVIRDRADGELFF. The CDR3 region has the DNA TGCAGCGTTATCCGGGACAGGGCAGACGGGGAGCTGTTTTTT.